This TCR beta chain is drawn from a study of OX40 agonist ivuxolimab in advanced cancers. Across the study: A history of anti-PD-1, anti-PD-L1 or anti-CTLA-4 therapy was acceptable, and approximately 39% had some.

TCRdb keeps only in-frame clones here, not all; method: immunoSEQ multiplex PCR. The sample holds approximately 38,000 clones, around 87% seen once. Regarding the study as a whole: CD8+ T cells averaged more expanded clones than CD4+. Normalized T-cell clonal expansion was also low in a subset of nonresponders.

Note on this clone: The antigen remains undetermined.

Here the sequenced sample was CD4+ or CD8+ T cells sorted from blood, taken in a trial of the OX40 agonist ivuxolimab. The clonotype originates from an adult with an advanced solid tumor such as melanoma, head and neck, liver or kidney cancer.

This chain's CDR3 is CARPGRDQIPNTGELFF. CDR3 coding DNA: TGTGCCAGACCAGGCAGGGACCAAATACCGAACACCGGGGAGCTGTTTTTT. V gene TRBV5-3 combines with J gene TRBJ2-2, with D possibly called TRBD1 or TRBD2 (5 bases each). TRBV5-3 is an open reading frame whose function is uncertain. The CDR3 sequence is 17 residues long. V lost 7 bases to trimming and J lost 0 bases, with 19 bases between them.